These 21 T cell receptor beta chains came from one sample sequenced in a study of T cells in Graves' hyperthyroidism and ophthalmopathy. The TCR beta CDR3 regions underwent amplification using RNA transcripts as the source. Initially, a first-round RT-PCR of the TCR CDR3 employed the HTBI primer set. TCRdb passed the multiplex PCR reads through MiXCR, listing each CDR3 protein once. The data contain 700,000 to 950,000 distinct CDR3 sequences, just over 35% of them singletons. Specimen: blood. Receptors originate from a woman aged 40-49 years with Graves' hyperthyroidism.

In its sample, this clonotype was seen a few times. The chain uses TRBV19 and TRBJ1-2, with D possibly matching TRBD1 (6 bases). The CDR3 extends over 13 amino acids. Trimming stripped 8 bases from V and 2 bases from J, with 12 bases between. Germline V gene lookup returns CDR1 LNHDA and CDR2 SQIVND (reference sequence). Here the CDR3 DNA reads TGTGCCAGTCGGACAGAACAAAACTATGGCTACACCTTC. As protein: CASRTEQNYGYTF.

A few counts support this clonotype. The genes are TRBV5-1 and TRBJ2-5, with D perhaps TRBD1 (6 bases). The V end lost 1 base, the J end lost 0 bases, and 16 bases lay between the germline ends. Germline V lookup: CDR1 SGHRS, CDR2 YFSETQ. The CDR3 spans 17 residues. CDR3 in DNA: TGCGCCAGCAGCTTGACCTCAGGGGCGACCTACCAAGAGACCCAGTACTTC. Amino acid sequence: CASSLTSGATYQETQYF.

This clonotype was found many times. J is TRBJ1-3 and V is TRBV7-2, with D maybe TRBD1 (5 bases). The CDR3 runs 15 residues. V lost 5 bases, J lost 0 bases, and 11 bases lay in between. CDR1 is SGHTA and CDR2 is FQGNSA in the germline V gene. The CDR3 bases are TGTGCCAGCAGCCCAGGGACTTTCTCTGGAAACACCATATATTTT. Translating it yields CASSPGTFSGNTIYF.

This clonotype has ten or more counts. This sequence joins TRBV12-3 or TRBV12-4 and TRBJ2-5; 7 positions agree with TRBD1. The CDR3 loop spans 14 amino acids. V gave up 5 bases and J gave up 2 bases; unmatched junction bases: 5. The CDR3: CASSLRDRQETQYF. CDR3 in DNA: TGTGCCAGCAGTCTCCGGGACAGACAAGAGACCCAGTACTTC.

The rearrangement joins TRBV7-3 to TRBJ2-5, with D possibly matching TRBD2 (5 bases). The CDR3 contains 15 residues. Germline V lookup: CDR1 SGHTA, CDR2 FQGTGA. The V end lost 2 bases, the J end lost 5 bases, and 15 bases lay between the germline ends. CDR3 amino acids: CASSLFLADRETQYF. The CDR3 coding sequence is TGTGCCAGCAGCTTATTCCTAGCAGATCGGGAGACCCAGTACTTC. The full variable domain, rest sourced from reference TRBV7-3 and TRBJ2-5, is GAGVSQTPSNKVTEKGKYVELRCDPISGHTALYWYRQSLGQGPEFLIYFQGTGAADDSGLPNDRFFAVRPEGSVSTLKIQRTERGDSAVYLCASSLFLADRETQYFGPGTRLLVL.

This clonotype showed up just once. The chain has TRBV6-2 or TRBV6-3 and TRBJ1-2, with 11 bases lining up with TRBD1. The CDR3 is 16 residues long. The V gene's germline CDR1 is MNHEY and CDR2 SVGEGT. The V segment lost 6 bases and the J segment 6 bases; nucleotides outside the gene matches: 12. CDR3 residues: CASRDLYGQGANGYTF. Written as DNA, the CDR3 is TGTGCCAGCAGAGACCTCTACGGACAGGGGGCGAATGGCTACACCTTC.

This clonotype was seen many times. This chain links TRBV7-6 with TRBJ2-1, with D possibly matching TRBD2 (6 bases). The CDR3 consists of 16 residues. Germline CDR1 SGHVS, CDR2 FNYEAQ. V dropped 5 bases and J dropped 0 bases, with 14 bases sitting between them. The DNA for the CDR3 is TGTGCCAGCAGCCCCCTGGCGGGGAGCTCCTACAATGAGCAGTTCTTC. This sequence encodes CASSPLAGSSYNEQFF.

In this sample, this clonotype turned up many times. The CDR3 DNA is TGTGCCAGCAGTTACTCTCGCTCTGGAAACACCATATATTTT. Amino acid sequence: CASSYSRSGNTIYF. V gene TRBV6-5 combines with J gene TRBJ1-3, with D unresolved. V was clipped by 0 bases and J by 0 bases, with 3 bases between them. The CDR3 is 14 amino acids. Germline V CDR1 and CDR2: MNHEY, SVGAGI.

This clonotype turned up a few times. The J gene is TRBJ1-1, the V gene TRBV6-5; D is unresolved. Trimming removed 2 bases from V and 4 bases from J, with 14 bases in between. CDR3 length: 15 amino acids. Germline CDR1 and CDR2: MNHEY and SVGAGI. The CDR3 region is CASSYSSGKGTEAFF. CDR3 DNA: TGTGCCAGCAGTTACAGCAGTGGTAAGGGCACTGAAGCTTTCTTT.

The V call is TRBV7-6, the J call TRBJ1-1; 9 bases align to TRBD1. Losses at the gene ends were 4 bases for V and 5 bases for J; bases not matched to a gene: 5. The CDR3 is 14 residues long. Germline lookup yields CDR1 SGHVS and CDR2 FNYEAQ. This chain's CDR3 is CASSYTGGSTEAFF. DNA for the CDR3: TGTGCCAGCAGCTATACAGGGGGCTCAACTGAAGCTTTCTTT.

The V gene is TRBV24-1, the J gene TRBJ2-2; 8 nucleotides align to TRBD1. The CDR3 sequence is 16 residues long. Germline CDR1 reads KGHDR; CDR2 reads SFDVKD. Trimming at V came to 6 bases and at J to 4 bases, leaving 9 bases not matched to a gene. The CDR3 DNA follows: TGTGCCACCAGTTACGGACAGGGTTCTTCCACCGGGGAGCTGTTTTTT. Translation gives CATSYGQGSSTGELFF.

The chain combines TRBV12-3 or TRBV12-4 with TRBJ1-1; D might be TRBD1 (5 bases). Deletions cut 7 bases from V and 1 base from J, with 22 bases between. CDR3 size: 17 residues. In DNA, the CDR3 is TGTGCCAGCACATATCGTAAAGTCGGGGCAGCGAACACTGAAGCTTTCTTT. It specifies CASTYRKVGAANTEAFF.

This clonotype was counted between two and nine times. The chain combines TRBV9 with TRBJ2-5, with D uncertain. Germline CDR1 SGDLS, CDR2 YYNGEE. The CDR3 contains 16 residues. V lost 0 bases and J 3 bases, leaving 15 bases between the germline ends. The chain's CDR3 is CASSVVGRQSEETQYF. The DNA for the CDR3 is TGTGCCAGCAGCGTAGTCGGCCGTCAGTCCGAAGAGACCCAGTACTTC.

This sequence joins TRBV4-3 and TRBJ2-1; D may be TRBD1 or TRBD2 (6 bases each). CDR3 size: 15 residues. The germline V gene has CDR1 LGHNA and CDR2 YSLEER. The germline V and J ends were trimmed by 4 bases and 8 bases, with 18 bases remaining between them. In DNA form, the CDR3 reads TGCGCCAGCAGCCCTGGGGAGTTCGGGGGCGATGAGCAGTTCTTC. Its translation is CASSPGEFGGDEQFF.

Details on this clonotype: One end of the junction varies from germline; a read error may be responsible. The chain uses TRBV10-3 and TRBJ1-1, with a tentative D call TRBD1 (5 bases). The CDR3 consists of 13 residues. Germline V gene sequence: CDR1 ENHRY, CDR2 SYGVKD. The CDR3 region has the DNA TGTGCCGTCAGTGGGACCGAGAACACTGAAGCTTTCTTT. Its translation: CAVSGTENTEAFF.

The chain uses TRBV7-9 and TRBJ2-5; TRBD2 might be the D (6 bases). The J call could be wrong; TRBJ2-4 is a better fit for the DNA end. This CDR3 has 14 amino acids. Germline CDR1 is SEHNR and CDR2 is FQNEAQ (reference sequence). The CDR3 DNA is TGTGCCAGCAGCTTAGCGGGGCGGGGAAACATTCAGTACTTC. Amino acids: CASSLAGRGNIQYF.

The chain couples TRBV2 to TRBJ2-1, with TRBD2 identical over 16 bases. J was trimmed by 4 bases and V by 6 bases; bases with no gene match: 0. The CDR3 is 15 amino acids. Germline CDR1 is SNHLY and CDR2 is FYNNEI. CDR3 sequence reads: CASRGLAGGYNEQFF. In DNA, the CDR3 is TGTGCCAGCAGGGGACTAGCGGGAGGGTACAATGAGCAGTTCTTC.

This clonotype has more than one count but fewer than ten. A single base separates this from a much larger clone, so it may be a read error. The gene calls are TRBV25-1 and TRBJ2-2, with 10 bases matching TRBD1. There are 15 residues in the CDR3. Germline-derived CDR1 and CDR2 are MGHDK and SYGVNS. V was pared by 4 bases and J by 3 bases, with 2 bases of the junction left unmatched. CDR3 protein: CASSGGTGDTGELFF. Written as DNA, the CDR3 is TGTGCCAGCAGTGGGGGGACAGGGGACACCGGGGAGCTGTTTTTT.

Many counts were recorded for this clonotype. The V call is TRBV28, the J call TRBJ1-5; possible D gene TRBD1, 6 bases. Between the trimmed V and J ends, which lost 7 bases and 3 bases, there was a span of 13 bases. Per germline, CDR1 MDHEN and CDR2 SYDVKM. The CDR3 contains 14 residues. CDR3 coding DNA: TGTGCCAGCATGGGGGCAGGACACAATCAGCCCCAGCATTTT. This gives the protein CASMGAGHNQPQHF. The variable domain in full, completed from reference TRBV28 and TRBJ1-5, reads DVKVTQSSRYLVKRTGEKVFLECVQDMDHENMFWYRQDPGLGLRLIYFSYDVKMKEKGDIPEGYSVSREKKERFSLILESASTNQTSMYLCASMGAGHNQPQHFGDGTRLSIL.

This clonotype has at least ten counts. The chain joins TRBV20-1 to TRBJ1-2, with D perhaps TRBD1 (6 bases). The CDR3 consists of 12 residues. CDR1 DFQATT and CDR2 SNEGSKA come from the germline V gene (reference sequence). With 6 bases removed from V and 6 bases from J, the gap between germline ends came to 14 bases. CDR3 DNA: TGCAGTGCAACTAAGGGGGGAGATGGCTACACCTTC. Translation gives CSATKGGDGYTF.

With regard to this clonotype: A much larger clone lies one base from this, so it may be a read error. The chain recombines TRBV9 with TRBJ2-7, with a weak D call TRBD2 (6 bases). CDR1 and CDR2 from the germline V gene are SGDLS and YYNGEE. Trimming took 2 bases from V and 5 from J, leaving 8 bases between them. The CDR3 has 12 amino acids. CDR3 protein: CASSVGGDEQYF. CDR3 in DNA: TGTGCCAGCAGCGTCGGCGGGGACGAGCAGTACTTC.